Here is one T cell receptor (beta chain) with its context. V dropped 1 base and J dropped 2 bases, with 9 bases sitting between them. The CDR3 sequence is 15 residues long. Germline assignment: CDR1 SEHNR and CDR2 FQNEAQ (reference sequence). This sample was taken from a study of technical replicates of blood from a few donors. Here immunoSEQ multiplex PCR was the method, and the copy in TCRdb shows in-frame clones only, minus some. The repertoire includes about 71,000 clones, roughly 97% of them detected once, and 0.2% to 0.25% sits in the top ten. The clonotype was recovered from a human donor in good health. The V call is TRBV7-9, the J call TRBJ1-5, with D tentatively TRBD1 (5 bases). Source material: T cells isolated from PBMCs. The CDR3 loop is CASSLDGGGNQPQHF. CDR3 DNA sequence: TGTGCCAGCAGCTTAGACGGGGGGGGCAATCAGCCCCAGCATTTT.